This paragraph reports one T cell receptor (beta chain). The antigen is not known. Germline V gene lookup returns CDR1 SEHNR and CDR2 FQNEAQ (reference sequence). Germline trimming cut 5 bases from V and 1 base from J; bases unmatched to any gene: 5. The CDR3 has 17 residues. The sample originates from a study of graft-versus-host responses after intestinal transplantation. Study-wide results and caveats: Early after transplant, HvG clones declined as circulating GvH clones peaked. Allografts carried high graft-versus-host to host-versus-graft clonal ratios in patients having graft-donor T cell macrochimerism.

Generated by immunoSEQ multiplex PCR, the TCRdb table keeps only in-frame clones and is missing some. Of more than 95,000 clones detected, about 88% appear once; the ten largest clones hold over 0.8%. The sequenced sample was unstimulated CD4+ T cells sorted from spleen or lymph node cells, obtained before intestinal transplant. This sequence originates from a human donor who received an intestinal transplant. V and J are TRBV7-9 and TRBJ2-1, with TRBD2 identical over 13 bases. The DNA of the CDR3 is TGTGCCAGCAGCCCGCTACTAGCGGGGGGGTCCTACAATGAGCAGTTCTTC. It specifies CASSPLLAGGSYNEQFF.